Reported below is one T cell receptor (beta chain). The data originate from a study of molecular identifiers for immune sequencing clone quantification. Study-wide background: The replicate experiment used RNA from approximately 20,000 or 100,000 naive CD8 cells. This RNA was split into five aliquots, and four of them were sequenced.

One entry per CDR3 protein, called by TCRdb with MiXCR from the PCR reads. The profile covers 400,000 to 600,000 distinct CDR3 sequences, with 20% to 25% appearing a single time and 0.7% to 1% taken by the ten largest. V was clipped by 8 bases and J by 0 bases, with 15 bases between them. There are 15 residues in the CDR3. CDR1 MDHEN and CDR2 SYDVKM come from the germline V gene. The sequence was obtained from a human donor in good health. Some libraries in this study had Jurkat cell RNA spiked in. The sequenced sample was naive CD8+ T cells from blood, with Jurkat cell RNA spiked in. Subset of the sample: FACS-sorted CD8+CD4-CCR7+CD45RA+ naive T cells. The chain couples TRBV28 to TRBJ2-3, with D maybe TRBD2 (6 bases). The CDR3 reads CASEISSDSTDTQYF. Written as DNA, the CDR3 is TGTGCCAGCGAAATATCTAGCGACAGCACAGATACGCAGTATTTT. Full variable domain (rest looked up from reference TRBV28 and TRBJ2-3): DVKVTQSSRYLVKRTGEKVFLECVQDMDHENMFWYRQDPGLGLRLIYFSYDVKMKEKGDIPEGYSVSREKKERFSLILESASTNQTSMYLCASEISSDSTDTQYFGPGTRLTVL.